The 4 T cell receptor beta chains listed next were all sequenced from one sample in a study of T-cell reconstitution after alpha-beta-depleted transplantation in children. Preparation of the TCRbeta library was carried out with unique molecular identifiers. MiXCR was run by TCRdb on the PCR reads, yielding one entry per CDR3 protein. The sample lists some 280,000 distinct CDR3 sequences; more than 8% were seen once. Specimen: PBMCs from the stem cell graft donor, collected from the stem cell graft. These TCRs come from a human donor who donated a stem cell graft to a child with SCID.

The CDR3 DNA reads as TGTGCCAGCAGCACAAGCGATTTATTGGGGCCAGGGGGCTACAATGAGCAGTTCTTC. It yields the protein CASSTSDLLGPGGYNEQFF. The chain recombines TRBV11-1 with TRBJ2-1, with 7 bases fitting TRBD1. Trimming removed 5 bases from V and 3 bases from J; junction bases left unmatched: 19. CDR3 size: 19 residues. Germline V gene sequence: CDR1 SGHAT, CDR2 FQDESV (reference sequence).

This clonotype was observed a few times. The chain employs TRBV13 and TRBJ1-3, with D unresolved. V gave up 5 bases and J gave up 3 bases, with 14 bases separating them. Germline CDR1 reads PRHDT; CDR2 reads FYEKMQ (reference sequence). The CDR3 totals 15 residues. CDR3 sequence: CASSERNIGGNTIYF. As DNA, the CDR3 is TGTGCCAGCAGCGAGAGAAACATAGGTGGAAACACCATATATTTT. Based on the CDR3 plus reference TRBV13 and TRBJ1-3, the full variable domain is AAGVIQSPRHLIKEKRETATLKCYPIPRHDTVYWYQQGPGQDPQFLISFYEKMQSDKGSIPDRFSAQQFSDYHSELNMSSLELGDSALYFCASSERNIGGNTIYFGEGSWLTVV.

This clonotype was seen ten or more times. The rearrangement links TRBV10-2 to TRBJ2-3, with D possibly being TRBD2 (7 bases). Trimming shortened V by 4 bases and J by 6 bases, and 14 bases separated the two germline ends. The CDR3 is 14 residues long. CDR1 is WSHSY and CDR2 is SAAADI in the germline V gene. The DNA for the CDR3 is TGCGCCAGCAGTGTTGGGGGGGGGCCGGATACGCAGTATTTT. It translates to CASSVGGGPDTQYF.

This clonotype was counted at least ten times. This CDR3 is CASRDRVGNTEAFF. The CDR3 coding sequence is TGTGCCAGCAGGGACAGGGTGGGGAACACTGAAGCTTTCTTT. The chain is built from TRBV6-1 and TRBJ1-1, with 8 nucleotides matching TRBD1. The CDR3 length is 14 residues. V lost 6 bases, J lost 1 base, and 4 bases stayed unmatched. Germline V CDR1 and CDR2: MNHNS, SASEGT.